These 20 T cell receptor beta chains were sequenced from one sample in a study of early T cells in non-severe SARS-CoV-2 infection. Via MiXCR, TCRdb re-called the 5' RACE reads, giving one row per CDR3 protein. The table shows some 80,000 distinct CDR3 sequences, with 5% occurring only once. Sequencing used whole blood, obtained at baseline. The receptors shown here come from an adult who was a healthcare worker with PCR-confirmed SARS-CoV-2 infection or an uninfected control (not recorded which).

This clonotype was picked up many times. CDR3 amino acids: CASSLRTGPGYSNQPQHF. CDR3 nucleotides: TGTGCCAGCAGTTTAAGGACAGGGCCGGGTTATAGCAATCAGCCCCAGCATTTT. This rearrangement joins TRBV12-3 or TRBV12-4 to TRBJ1-5, with 8 bases matching TRBD1. This CDR3 is built from 18 residues. V lost 2 bases, J lost 0 bases, and 9 bases stayed unmatched.

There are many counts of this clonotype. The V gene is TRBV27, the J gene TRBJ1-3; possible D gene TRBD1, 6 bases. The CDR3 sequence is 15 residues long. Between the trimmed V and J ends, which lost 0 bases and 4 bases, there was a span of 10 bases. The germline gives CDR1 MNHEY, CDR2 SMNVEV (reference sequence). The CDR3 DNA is TGTGCCAGCAGTTTATCGCGGGGGCAAGGAAACACCATATATTTT. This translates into CASSLSRGQGNTIYF.

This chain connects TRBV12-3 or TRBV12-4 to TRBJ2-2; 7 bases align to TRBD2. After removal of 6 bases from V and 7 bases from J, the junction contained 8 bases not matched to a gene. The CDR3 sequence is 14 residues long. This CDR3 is CASRGGLEIGELFF. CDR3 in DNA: TGTGCCAGCAGGGGAGGACTAGAGATCGGGGAGCTGTTTTTT.

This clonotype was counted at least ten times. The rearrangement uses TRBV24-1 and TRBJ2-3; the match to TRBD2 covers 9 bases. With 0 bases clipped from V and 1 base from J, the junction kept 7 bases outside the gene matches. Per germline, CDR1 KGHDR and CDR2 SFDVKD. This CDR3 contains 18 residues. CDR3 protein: CATSDLQASGNGTDTQYF. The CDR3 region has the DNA TGTGCCACCAGTGATTTGCAGGCTAGCGGGAATGGCACAGATACGCAGTATTTT.

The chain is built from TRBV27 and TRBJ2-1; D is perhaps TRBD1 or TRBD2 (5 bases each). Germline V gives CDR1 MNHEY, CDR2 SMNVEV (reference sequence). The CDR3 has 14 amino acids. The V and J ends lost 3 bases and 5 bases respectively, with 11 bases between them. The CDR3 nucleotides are TGTGCCAGCAGTTTCCGAGGGGCGAACAATGAGCAGTTCTTC. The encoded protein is CASSFRGANNEQFF.

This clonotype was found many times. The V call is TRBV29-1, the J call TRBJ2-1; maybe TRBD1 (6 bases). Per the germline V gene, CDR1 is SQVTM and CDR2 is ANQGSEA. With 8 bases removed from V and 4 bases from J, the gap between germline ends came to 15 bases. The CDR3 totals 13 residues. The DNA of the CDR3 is TGCAGCAACCGGGACAAAATTTACAATGAGCAGTTCTTC. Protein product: CSNRDKIYNEQFF.

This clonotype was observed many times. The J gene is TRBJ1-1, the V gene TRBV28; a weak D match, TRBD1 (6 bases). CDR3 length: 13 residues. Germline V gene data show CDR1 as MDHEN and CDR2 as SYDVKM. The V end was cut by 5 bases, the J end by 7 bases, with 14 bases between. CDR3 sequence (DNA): TGTGCCAGCAGTCGGGGGGGGCAGAGTGAAGCTTTCTTT. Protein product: CASSRGGQSEAFF.

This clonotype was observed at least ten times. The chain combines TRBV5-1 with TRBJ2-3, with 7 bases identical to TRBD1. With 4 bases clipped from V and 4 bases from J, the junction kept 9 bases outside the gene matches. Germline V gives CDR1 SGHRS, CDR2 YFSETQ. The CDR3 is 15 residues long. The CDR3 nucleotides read TGCGCCAGCAGCGTGGGACAGTTCTCCGCAGATACGCAGTATTTT. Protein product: CASSVGQFSADTQYF.

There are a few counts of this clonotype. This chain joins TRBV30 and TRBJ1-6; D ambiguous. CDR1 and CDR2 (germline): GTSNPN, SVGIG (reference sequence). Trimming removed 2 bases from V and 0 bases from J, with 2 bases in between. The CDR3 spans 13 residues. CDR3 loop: CAWSSSYNSPLHF. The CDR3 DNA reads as TGTGCCTGGAGTAGCTCCTATAATTCACCCCTCCACTTT.

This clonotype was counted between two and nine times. The CDR3 spells CASRQQGLISPLHF. The CDR3 DNA reads TGTGCCAGCAGGCAGCAGGGGCTGATTTCACCCCTCCACTTT. V and J are TRBV5-6 and TRBJ1-6, with D perhaps TRBD1 (6 bases). The V end lost 5 bases, the J end lost 9 bases, and 15 bases lay between the germline ends. The CDR3 totals 14 residues. Germline values: CDR1 SGHDT, CDR2 YYEEEE.

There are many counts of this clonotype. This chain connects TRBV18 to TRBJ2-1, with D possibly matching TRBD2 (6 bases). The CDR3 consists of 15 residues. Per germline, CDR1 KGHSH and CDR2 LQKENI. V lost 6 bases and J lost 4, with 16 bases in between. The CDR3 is CASSSGDFLYNEQFF. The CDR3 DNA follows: TGTGCCAGCTCCTCCGGGGACTTCCTATACAATGAGCAGTTCTTC. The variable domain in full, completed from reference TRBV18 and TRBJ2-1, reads NAGVMQNPRHLVRRRGQEARLRCSPMKGHSHVYWYRQLPEEGLKFMVYLQKENIIDESGMPKERFSAEFPKEGPSILRIQQVVRGDSAAYFCASSSGDFLYNEQFFGPGTRLTVL.

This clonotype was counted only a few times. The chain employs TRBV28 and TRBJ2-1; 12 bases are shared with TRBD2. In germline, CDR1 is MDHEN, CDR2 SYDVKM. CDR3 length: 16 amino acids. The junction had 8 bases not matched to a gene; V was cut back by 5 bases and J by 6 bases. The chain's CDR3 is CASSPPGLAGTNEQFF. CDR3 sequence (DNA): TGTGCCAGCAGTCCGCCGGGACTAGCGGGCACCAATGAGCAGTTCTTC.

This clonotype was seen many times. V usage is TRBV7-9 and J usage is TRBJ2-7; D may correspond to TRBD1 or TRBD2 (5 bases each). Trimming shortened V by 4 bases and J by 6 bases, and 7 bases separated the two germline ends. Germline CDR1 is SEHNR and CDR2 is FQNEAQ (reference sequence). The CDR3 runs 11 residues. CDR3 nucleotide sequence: TGTGCCAGCAGCTGGGGGTCCGAGCAGTACTTC. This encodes CASSWGSEQYF.

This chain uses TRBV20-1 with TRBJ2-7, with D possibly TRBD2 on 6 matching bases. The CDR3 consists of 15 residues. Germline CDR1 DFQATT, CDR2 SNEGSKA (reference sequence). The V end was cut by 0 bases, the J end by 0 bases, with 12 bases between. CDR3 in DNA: TGCAGTGCTAGAGATGAGCGGGCCACCTCCTACGAGCAGTACTTC. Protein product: CSARDERATSYEQYF.

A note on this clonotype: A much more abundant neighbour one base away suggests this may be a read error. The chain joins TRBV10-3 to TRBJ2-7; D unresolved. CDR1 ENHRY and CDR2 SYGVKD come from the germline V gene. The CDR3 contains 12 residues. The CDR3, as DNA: TGTGTCATCAGTGAGCGTTTGGTCGAGCAGTACTTC. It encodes CVISERLVEQYF.

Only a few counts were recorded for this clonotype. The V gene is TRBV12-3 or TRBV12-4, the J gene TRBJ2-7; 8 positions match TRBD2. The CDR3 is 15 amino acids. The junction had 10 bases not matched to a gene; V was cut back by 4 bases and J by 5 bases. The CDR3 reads CASSSRGGRADEQYF. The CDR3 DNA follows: TGTGCCAGCAGTTCCCGGGGGGGGAGGGCCGACGAGCAGTACTTC.

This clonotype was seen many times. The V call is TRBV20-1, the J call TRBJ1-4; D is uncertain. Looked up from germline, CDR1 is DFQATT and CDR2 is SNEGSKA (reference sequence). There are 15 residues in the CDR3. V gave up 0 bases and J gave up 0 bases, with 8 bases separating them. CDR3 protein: CSARDQRATNEKLFF. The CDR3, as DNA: TGCAGTGCTAGAGACCAGCGTGCAACTAATGAAAAACTGTTTTTT.

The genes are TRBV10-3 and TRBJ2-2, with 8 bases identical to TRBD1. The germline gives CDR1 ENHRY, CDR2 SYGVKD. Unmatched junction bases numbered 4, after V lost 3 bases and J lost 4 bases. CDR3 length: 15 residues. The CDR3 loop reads CAISDQTGATGELFF. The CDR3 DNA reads TGTGCCATCAGTGACCAGACAGGGGCCACCGGGGAGCTGTTTTTT.

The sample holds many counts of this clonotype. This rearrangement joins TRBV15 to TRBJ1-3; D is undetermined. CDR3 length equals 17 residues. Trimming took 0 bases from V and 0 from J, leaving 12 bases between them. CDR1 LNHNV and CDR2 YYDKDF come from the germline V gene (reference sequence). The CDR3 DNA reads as TGTGCCACCAGCAGAGATCTGACGGACTACTCTGGAAACACCATATATTTT. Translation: CATSRDLTDYSGNTIYF. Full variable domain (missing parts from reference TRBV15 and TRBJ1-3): DAMVIQNPRYQVTQFGKPVTLSCSQTLNHNVMYWYQQKSSQAPKLLFHYYDKDFNNEADTPDNFQSRRPNTSFCFLDIRSPGLGDTAMYLCATSRDLTDYSGNTIYFGEGSWLTVV.

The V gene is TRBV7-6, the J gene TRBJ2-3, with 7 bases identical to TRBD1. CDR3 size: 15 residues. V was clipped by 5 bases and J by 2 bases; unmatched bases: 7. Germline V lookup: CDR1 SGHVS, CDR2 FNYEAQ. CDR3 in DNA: TGTGCCAGCAGCCTTAACAGGGGCAACACAGATACGCAGTATTTT. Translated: CASSLNRGNTDTQYF. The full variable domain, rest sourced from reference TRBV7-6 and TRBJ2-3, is GAGVSQSPRYKVTKRGQDVALRCDPISGHVSLYWYRQALGQGPEFLTYFNYEAQQDKSGLPNDRFSAERPEGSISTLTIQRTEQRDSAMYRCASSLNRGNTDTQYFGPGTRLTVL.